A selection of T cell receptor beta chains follows, all from one sample in a study of blood T cell repertoires in COVID-19. Libraries were prepared by immunoSEQ multiplex PCR; TCRdb keeps only in-frame clonotypes and omits some of them. The table records 200,000 to 250,000 clones, about 88% of them present only once. The sequencing sample was made of peripheral blood. All receptors come from a woman aged 55-69 years with acute or convalescent COVID-19. Each CDR3 is given with its conserved first and last residue. The D gene is left open where the match is weak. Clone sizes are given selectively: once, few, many, or a class where the clone is expanded.

D	size	V	J	CDR3	DNA
TRBD1	.	TRBV5-6	TRBJ2-4	CASSYRDRRNF	TGTGCCAGCAGCTACCGGGACAGGAGAAATTTC
TRBD2	.	TRBV10-3	TRBJ2-7	CAISDPSGRASYEQYF	TGTGCCATCAGTGACCCAAGCGGGAGGGCCAGCTACGAGCAGTACTTC
TRBD2	few	TRBV6-2/TRBV6-3	TRBJ2-7	CASSFSGISYEQYF	TGTGCCAGCAGTTTTAGCGGGATTTCCTACGAGCAGTACTTC
TRBD1	few	TRBV4-2	TRBJ1-2	CASSARDSQSGYTF	TGTGCCAGCAGCGCCCGGGACAGCCAAAGTGGCTACACCTTC
.	.	TRBV5-1	TRBJ2-1	CASARQASYNEQFF	TGCGCCAGCGCCCGGCAGGCCTCCTACAATGAGCAGTTCTTC
TRBD1	.	TRBV6-5	TRBJ1-1	CASSITGGRAFF	TGTGCCAGCAGTATTACAGGGGGCAGGGCTTTCTTT
.	.	TRBV7-9	TRBJ2-6	CASSLEQISGANVLTF	TGTGCCAGCAGCTTAGAGCAAATCTCTGGGGCCAACGTCCTGACTTTC
TRBD1	.	TRBV19	TRBJ2-5	CASSMETGTGSQETQYF	TGTGCCAGTAGTATGGAGACCGGGACAGGCTCACAAGAGACCCAGTACTTC
TRBD2	.	TRBV6-5	TRBJ2-1	CASSPPLGGQNEQFF	TGTGCCAGCAGTCCCCCCTTGGGAGGGCAGAATGAGCAGTTCTTC
TRBD1	once	TRBV29-1	TRBJ2-5	CSVDGTGGGKETQYF	TGCAGCGTTGACGGGACAGGGGGAGGCAAAGAGACCCAGTACTTC
.	few	TRBV6-5	TRBJ1-1	CASSLDRNTEAFF	TGTGCCAGCAGTTTAGACAGGAACACTGAAGCTTTCTTT
.	.	TRBV5-1	TRBJ2-3	CASSYYSGTSSTDTQYF	TGCGCCAGCAGCTATTATTCCGGGACATCGAGCACAGATACGCAGTATTTT
TRBD2	.	TRBV4-2	TRBJ2-1	CASSQVGPSGSKNEQFF	TGTGCCAGCAGCCAAGTGGGGCCTAGCGGGAGTAAAAATGAGCAGTTCTTC
.	.	TRBV6-1	TRBJ2-3	CASSDTQGLGQYF	TGTGCCAGCAGTGATACCCAGGGTTTGGGGCAGTATTTT
TRBD2	.	TRBV2	TRBJ2-7	CASSGTTSVEQYF	TGTGCCAGCAGCGGGACGACTAGCGTCGAGCAGTACTTC
.	.	TRBV19	TRBJ1-1	CASSIRRGEAFF	TGTGCCAGTAGTATAAGAAGGGGGGAAGCTTTCTTT
TRBD1	once	TRBV5-4	TRBJ2-2	CASSQNRGRTGELFF	TGTGCCAGCAGCCAGAACAGGGGACGCACCGGGGAGCTGTTTTTT
TRBD2	.	TRBV11-2	TRBJ2-1	CASSAQLAGAYNEQFF	TGTGCCAGCAGCGCGCAACTAGCGGGGGCGTACAATGAGCAGTTCTTC
TRBD2	.	TRBV6-6	TRBJ2-7	CASSYSASGSYEQYF	TGTGCCAGCAGTTACTCGGCTAGCGGGAGCTACGAGCAGTACTTC
.	.	TRBV5-5	TRBJ1-5	CASSLLGQGNQPQHF	TGTGCCAGCAGCTTACTGGGGCAGGGGAATCAGCCCCAGCATTTT
.	.	TRBV4-1	TRBJ2-3	CASSPVTGTDTQYF	TGCGCCAGCAGCCCCGTGACAGGCACAGATACGCAGTATTTT
.	.	TRBV27	TRBJ1-5	CASSLSAGPNQPQHF	TGTGCCAGCAGTTTATCGGCAGGGCCCAATCAGCCCCAGCATTTT
TRBD1	.	TRBV4-2	TRBJ1-3	CASSRRQGAGNTIYF	TGTGCCAGCAGCAGGCGACAGGGAGCTGGAAACACCATATATTTT
TRBD2	once	TRBV6-6	TRBJ2-7	CASGFSGGPYEQYF	TGTGCCAGCGGATTCTCGGGGGGGCCCTACGAGCAGTACTTC
.	.	TRBV5-8	TRBJ1-3	CASSPVRLGNTIYF	TGTGCCAGCAGCCCGGTCCGTCTAGGAAACACCATATATTTT
.	.	TRBV6-4	TRBJ1-2	CASSDGGTYGYTF	TGTGCCAGCAGTGACGGCGGAACCTATGGCTACACCTTC
.	.	TRBV4-2	TRBJ2-7	CASSQDSRYEQYF	TGTGCCAGCAGCCAAGATTCCCGCTACGAGCAGTACTTC
.	.	TRBV6-4	TRBJ2-3	CASSDSTGSTDTQYF	TGTGCCAGCAGTGACTCAACAGGGAGCACAGATACGCAGTATTTT
TRBD1	.	TRBV6-6	TRBJ1-4	CASSLGPGTALNEKLFF	TGTGCCAGCAGTCTCGGCCCTGGGACAGCCCTTAATGAAAAACTGTTTTTT
TRBD2	.	TRBV5-6	TRBJ2-1	CASDRDSGIGEQFF	TGTGCCAGCGACCGTGATAGCGGGATCGGTGAGCAGTTCTTC
.	.	TRBV19	TRBJ1-2	CASSLHHKLNYGYTF	TGTGCCAGTAGCCTCCACCACAAGTTAAACTATGGCTACACCTTC
TRBD2	.	TRBV5-1	TRBJ2-7	CASRSSGVSYEQYF	TGCGCCAGCAGGTCTAGCGGTGTCTCCTACGAGCAGTACTTC
.	once	TRBV10-2	TRBJ2-7	CATSVGGSYEQYF	TGCGCCACCTCGGTCGGGGGATCGTACGAGCAGTACTTC
TRBD1	few	TRBV6-5	TRBJ1-3	CASRQQGDSGNTIYF	TGTGCCAGCAGACAACAGGGGGACTCTGGAAACACCATATATTTT
TRBD2	.	TRBV3-1/TRBV3-2	TRBJ2-2	CASSQDSGTSGGRGELFF	TGTGCCAGCAGCCAAGACAGTGGGACTAGCGGGGGACGGGGGGAGCTGTTTTTT
.	.	TRBV4-1	TRBJ2-5	CASTDRPEGTQYF	TGCGCCAGCACCGACAGGCCCGAGGGGACCCAGTACTTC
TRBD2	.	TRBV10-1	TRBJ2-7	CASSESSSGKLYEQYF	TGCGCCAGCAGTGAGTCGTCTAGCGGGAAACTCTACGAGCAGTACTTC
TRBD1	.	TRBV11-3	TRBJ2-7	CASSYKTGGSYEQYF	TGTGCCAGCAGCTACAAGACAGGGGGAAGCTACGAGCAGTACTTC
TRBD2	.	TRBV29-1	TRBJ2-7	CSVTSTSGRAGEQYF	TGCAGCGTTACCTCGACTAGCGGGAGGGCCGGGGAGCAGTACTTC
.	.	TRBV5-8	TRBJ1-2	CASSRWQGSNYGYTF	TGTGCCAGCTCCCGGTGGCAGGGCTCTAACTATGGCTACACCTTC